The rows below give T cell receptor beta chains drawn from one sample of a study of blood T cell repertoires in COVID-19. The table came from immunoSEQ multiplex PCR; TCRdb's copy has only in-frame clones and leaves some out. The data show about 170,000 clones, about nine tenths seen once. The specimen sequenced was PBMCs or T cells enriched from blood (not recorded which). These receptors all come from a woman aged 18-30 years who had recovered from COVID-19. Each CDR3 is given with its conserved first and last residue. The D gene is left open where the match is weak. Size is stated for part of the rows, as once, few or many counts, or as a class when the clone is expanded.

NA,TRBV5-4,TRBJ2-2,TRBD2,20,TGTGCCAGCAGCTTTCCCGGGACTAGCGACCTGGGGGAAGACACCGGGGAGCTGTTTTTT,CASSFPGTSDLGEDTGELFF
few,TRBV6-2/TRBV6-3,TRBJ2-1,NA,11,TGTGCCAGCAGCTTAGACAATGAGCAGTTCTTC,CASSLDNEQFF
once,TRBV2,TRBJ1-2,TRBD1,15,TGTGCCAGCAGTGATATCACAGGGGCCCACTATGGCTACACCTTC,CASSDITGAHYGYTF
NA,TRBV3-1/TRBV3-2,TRBJ2-2,NA,17,TGTGCCAGCAGCCAGGGCGACGGGGGGCGGAACACCGGGGAGCTGTTTTTT,CASSQGDGGRNTGELFF
NA,TRBV13,TRBJ1-2,NA,12,TGTGCCAGCAGCTCCCAGACACATGGCTACACCTTC,CASSSQTHGYTF
many,TRBV5-1,TRBJ2-2,TRBD2,14,TGCGCCAGCAGCTTCGGGACTAGCACCGGGGAGCTGTTTTTT,CASSFGTSTGELFF
NA,TRBV28,TRBJ2-1,TRBD2,22,TGTGCCAGCAGTTTACTAATAACCGGGACTAGCGGGAGATTAGGGCCTAACAATGAGCAGTTCTTC,CASSLLITGTSGRLGPNNEQFF
NA,TRBV7-9,TRBJ1-2,TRBD1,16,TGTGCCAGCAGCTTAGAGGGGGACAGAGCTAACTATGGCTACACCTTC,CASSLEGDRANYGYTF
NA,TRBV7-2,TRBJ1-6,NA,14,TGTGCCATCTCAGCGACAGGAGTTAATTCACCCCTCCACTTT,CAISATGVNSPLHF
NA,TRBV9,TRBJ2-5,NA,13,TGTGCCAGCAGCGTAGATGGGGGGGAGACCCAGTACTTC,CASSVDGGETQYF
NA,TRBV7-3,TRBJ2-2,NA,14,TGTGCCAGCAGAAGGGGTCAGGGCACCGGGGAGCTGTTTTTT,CASRRGQGTGELFF
NA,TRBV6-5,TRBJ1-1,NA,15,TGTGCCAGCCGTACACCCGATAGGGGGAACACTGAAGCTTTCTTT,CASRTPDRGNTEAFF
once,TRBV28,TRBJ2-6,NA,15,TGTGCCAGCAGTGACAGGTTGTCTGGGGCCAACGTCCTGACTTTC,CASSDRLSGANVLTF
NA,TRBV5-6,TRBJ2-7,TRBD2,14,TGTGCCAGCAGAACTAGCGGGAGTTCCTACGAGCAGTACTTC,CASRTSGSSYEQYF
NA,TRBV6-5,TRBJ2-1,TRBD1,14,TGTGCCAGCAGCCGAGACAGGGTGATTCATGAGCAGTTCTTC,CASSRDRVIHEQFF
NA,TRBV19,TRBJ2-3,NA,16,TGTGCCAGTAGTATAGGGAGCGGCCCCAAGGGAGATACGCAGTATTTT,CASSIGSGPKGDTQYF
few,TRBV28,TRBJ1-5,NA,15,TGTGCCAGCAGTTTTGGAGGGTTTAGCAATCAGCCCCAGCATTTT,CASSFGGFSNQPQHF
NA,TRBV7-9,TRBJ2-7,NA,12,TGTGCCAGCAGCTTAGCCGGTCCCGAGCAGTACTTC,CASSLAGPEQYF
NA,TRBV7-7,TRBJ2-1,NA,17,TGTGCTAGCAGCTTCTACCACCCGGGACATCCTTACAATGAGCAGTTCTTC,CASSFYHPGHPYNEQFF
NA,TRBV25-1,TRBJ2-5,NA,14,TGTGCCAGCAGTGCCCCTCGAGGGCGAGAGACCCAGTACTTC,CASSAPRGRETQYF
NA,TRBV15,TRBJ2-3,TRBD1,16,TGTGCCACCAGCAGATCACAGGGGCAAAGCTCAGATACGCAGTATTTT,CATSRSQGQSSDTQYF
NA,TRBV3-1/TRBV3-2,TRBJ2-1,TRBD2,17,TGTGCCAGCAGCCAAGCCGAAGAGGGGACTAGCGGGAGTGAGCAGTTCTTC,CASSQAEEGTSGSEQFF